This TCR beta chain was observed in a study of Graves' ophthalmopathy and Graves' hyperthyroidism. Study-wide findings and caveats: Distinction of ophthalmopathy from stable hyperthyroidism by a 13-signature model reached about 87% sensitivity and 75% to 83% specificity. With a specificity of around 77% and a sensitivity of about 69%, the model predicted ophthalmopathy progression.

This clonotype was picked up one time. Antigen specificity is unknown. The CDR3 ends on some other residue instead of the conserved phenylalanine or tryptophan, so this is likely a read error. The limits of the CDR3 on the DNA are not certain, so only TCRdb's listed CDR3 is given. The CDR3 is 8 amino acids long, termini counted. Germline CDR1 and CDR2: SNHLY and FYNNEI. RNA transcripts yielded amplified TCR beta CDR3 regions. Amplification began with first-round RT-PCR using HTBI primers, then second-round multiplex PCR was performed. TCRdb used MiXCR to reprocess the multiplex PCR reads, holding one entry per CDR3 protein. Altogether 35,000 to 50,000 distinct CDR3 sequences are present, 50% being singletons, with the ten largest covering 20% to 30%. Hyperthyroidism patients, aged 18 to 65, were newly diagnosed, under 2 months' duration. Each diagnosis was determined on the basis of clinical symptoms, serum thyroxine, TRAb, thyroid ultrasound and orbital computed tomography.

The sample comprised peripheral blood. The gene calls are TRBV2 and TRBJ1-2; the table assigns TRBD1, which was not confirmed against the DNA. This TCR was recovered from an adult woman with stable Graves' hyperthyroidism. The CDR3 region is CASTDSTY.